The 32 T cell receptor beta chains in this list originate from one sample, sequenced in a study of beta chain features in type 1 diabetes. The investigators reverse transcribed all of the isolated RNA, so they sequenced expressed TCRB transcripts. Sequencing was performed with immunoSEQ multiplex PCR; in TCRdb, only in-frame clones are kept and a portion is missing. The sample lists 300,000 to 400,000 clones, roughly 8% seen once, with 0.44% in the top ten. The specimen was central memory CD4+ T cells from blood. The receptors stem from a woman between 18 and 30 years old in good health.

The chain has TRBV9 and TRBJ1-2; D is unclear. V was cut by 4 bases and J by 8 bases, with 21 bases left in between. CDR3 length equals 15 residues. Germline CDR1 is SGDLS and CDR2 is YYNGEE. CDR3 nucleotide sequence: TGTGCCAGCAGCTATTTGGAGCGGTCGTCGGGGGGCTACACCTTC. This sequence encodes CASSYLERSSGGYTF.

Points on this clone: In the same sample, other DNA sequences code for this CDR3. The chain recombines TRBV29-1 with TRBJ2-5; D could derive from TRBD1 or TRBD2 (5 bases each). The V gene's germline CDR1 is SQVTM and CDR2 ANQGSEA. The ends were cut back, 4 bases at V and 5 bases at J, with 8 bases in the middle. CDR3 size: 11 residues. CDR3 nucleotide sequence: TGCAGCGTTGGAGAGGGGGAGACCCAGTACTTC. Amino acid sequence: CSVGEGETQYF.

This clone came up a few times. The V and J genes are TRBV6-6 and TRBJ1-5; weak D call: TRBD1 (5 bases). Germline CDR1 is MNHNY and CDR2 is SVGAGI (reference sequence). The V end was cut by 10 bases, the J end by 8 bases, with 21 bases between. This CDR3 is 14 amino acids long. In DNA, the CDR3 is TGTGCCACCGAGCGAGGCAGGGAGGGGAAGCCCCAGCATTTT. Translated: CATERGREGKPQHF.

There are many counts of this clone. This chain joins TRBV5-6 and TRBJ2-5; perhaps TRBD2 as D (6 bases). Germline V gene data show CDR1 as SGHDT and CDR2 as YYEEEE. V was shortened by 2 bases and J by 1 base, with 12 bases between the two germline ends. This CDR3 is 15 amino acids long. CDR3 protein: CASSFYSGGQETQYF. The CDR3 DNA reads TGTGCCAGCAGCTTTTACTCCGGGGGCCAAGAGACCCAGTACTTC.

This clone appeared a few times. The chain carries TRBV27 and TRBJ2-7; D might be TRBD1 (5 bases). This CDR3 is 13 amino acids long. In germline, CDR1 is MNHEY, CDR2 SMNVEV (reference sequence). V gave up 4 bases and J gave up 5 bases, with 12 bases separating them. The CDR3 DNA sequence: TGTGCCAGCAGTTCTAACAGGATCCACGAGCAGTACTTC. Translated: CASSSNRIHEQYF.

The sample holds a few counts of this clone. The V call is TRBV28, the J call TRBJ1-3; 9 bases align to TRBD1. Germline assignment: CDR1 MDHEN and CDR2 SYDVKM. The CDR3 contains 18 residues. The trim removed 4 bases at V and 0 bases at J, leaving 10 bases unmatched. The CDR3 DNA reads as TGTGCCAGCAGTTCTTTGTCGACAGGGGGAATCTCTGGAAACACCATATATTTT. This encodes CASSSLSTGGISGNTIYF. The entire variable domain, with the rest obtained from reference TRBV28 and TRBJ1-3, is as follows: DVKVTQSSRYLVKRTGEKVFLECVQDMDHENMFWYRQDPGLGLRLIYFSYDVKMKEKGDIPEGYSVSREKKERFSLILESASTNQTSMYLCASSSLSTGGISGNTIYFGEGSWLTVV.

This clone has only a few counts. The same CDR3 arises from other DNA sequences in this sample as well. The chain recombines TRBV7-2 with TRBJ2-1; the match to TRBD2 covers 7 bases. The germline V gene encodes CDR1 SGHTA and CDR2 FQGNSA. The CDR3 contains 15 residues. Trimming took 2 bases from V and 3 from J; bases not matched to a gene: 4. CDR3 protein: CASSLIGGSYNEQFF. Here the CDR3 DNA reads TGTGCCAGCAGCTTAATCGGCGGGAGCTACAATGAGCAGTTCTTC.

V usage is TRBV18 and J usage is TRBJ2-6; D remains ambiguous. Germline V gives CDR1 KGHSH, CDR2 LQKENI. Trimming shortened V by 0 bases and J by 1 base, and 4 bases separated the two germline ends. This CDR3 has 15 amino acids. The CDR3 sequence is CASSPPQSGANVLTF. CDR3 nucleotides: TGTGCCAGCTCACCACCCCAGTCTGGGGCCAACGTCCTGACTTTC.

As regards this clone: Other DNA sequences in the sample encode the same CDR3. The V gene is TRBV28, the J gene TRBJ2-7; D ambiguous. Germline V gives CDR1 MDHEN, CDR2 SYDVKM. The CDR3 has 12 amino acids. V was shortened by 2 bases and J by 1 base, with 3 bases between the two germline ends. The CDR3 DNA follows: TGTGCCAGCAGTTTAGGGTCCTACGAGCAGTACTTC. It yields the protein CASSLGSYEQYF.

In its sample, this clone was seen a few times. The chain recombines TRBV18 with TRBJ1-1; no firm D call. Germline V lookup: CDR1 KGHSH, CDR2 LQKENI. The CDR3 has 15 amino acids. The V end was cut by 2 bases, the J end by 1 base, with 11 bases between. The CDR3, as DNA: TGTGCCAGCTCACCAATCCCGACACAGAACACTGAAGCTTTCTTT. It yields the protein CASSPIPTQNTEAFF.

This clone was detected ten times or more. This chain connects TRBV19 to TRBJ2-1; D is perhaps TRBD2 (5 bases). V was clipped by 5 bases and J by 0 bases, with 14 bases between them. The CDR3 sequence is 16 residues long. CDR1 LNHDA and CDR2 SQIVND come from the germline V gene (reference sequence). CDR3 sequence: CASSPLRDHSYNEQFF. The CDR3 nucleotides read TGTGCCAGTAGTCCCCTCCGGGATCACTCCTACAATGAGCAGTTCTTC.

This rearrangement joins TRBV19 to TRBJ1-2, with a weak D call TRBD1 (6 bases). Per germline, CDR1 LNHDA and CDR2 SQIVND (reference sequence). V lost 5 bases and J 2 bases, leaving 12 bases between the germline ends. This CDR3 contains 14 residues. The DNA for the CDR3 is TGTGCCAGTAGTGCCGGACAGATAAACTATGGCTACACCTTC. Its protein product is CASSAGQINYGYTF.

This rearrangement joins TRBV4-3 to TRBJ2-4; D is possibly TRBD2 (5 bases). V gave up 9 bases and J gave up 3 bases, with 15 bases separating them. This CDR3 region has 14 residues. Germline CDR1 is LGHNA and CDR2 is YSLEER. This CDR3 reads CARKLGEGKNIQYF. The CDR3 DNA sequence: TGCGCCAGGAAGTTGGGAGAAGGCAAAAACATTCAGTACTTC.

J is TRBJ1-1 and V is TRBV28; no definite D call. Germline V gene lookup returns CDR1 MDHEN and CDR2 SYDVKM. V dropped 7 bases and J dropped 4 bases, with 19 bases sitting between them. The length of the CDR3 is 15 residues. CDR3: CASTESNGLGTEAFF. The CDR3 coding sequence is TGTGCCAGCACAGAAAGTAATGGCCTGGGCACTGAAGCTTTCTTT.

A word on this clone: Other DNA sequences of this sample code for an identical CDR3. Here the CDR3 DNA reads TGTGCCAGCTCACCACCGGGGAATACCTACGAGCAGTACTTC. This sequence encodes CASSPPGNTYEQYF. The chain couples TRBV18 to TRBJ2-7; D call uncertain. The germline gives CDR1 KGHSH, CDR2 LQKENI. The CDR3 loop spans 14 amino acids. Between the trimmed V and J ends, which lost 0 bases and 2 bases, there was a span of 8 bases.

This clone was observed a handful of times. CDR3 sequence (DNA): TGTGCCAGCAGCTATGACCAGGGACTTTTTGAGCAGTTCTTC. Translated, it gives CASSYDQGLFEQFF. V gene TRBV2 combines with J gene TRBJ2-1, with D possibly TRBD2 on 6 matching bases. Germline V gene sequence: CDR1 SNHLY, CDR2 FYNNEI. Trimming took 6 bases from V and 9 from J, leaving 18 bases between them. The CDR3 sequence is 14 residues long.

V usage is TRBV11-2 and J usage is TRBJ1-1; D is ambiguous. Trimming removed 1 base at V and 4 bases at J, with 22 bases between. This CDR3 spans 18 amino acids. CDR1 and CDR2 from the germline V gene are SGHAT and FQNNGV. The CDR3 coding sequence is TGTGCCAGCAGCTTAGGCTTAGGACCGCGGGTCGGTGGCACTGAAGCTTTCTTT. Residues: CASSLGLGPRVGGTEAFF.

The chain uses TRBV7-2 and TRBJ1-5; TRBD1 aligns across 9 bases. The CDR3 contains 14 residues. V shed 8 bases and J 2 bases; nucleotides not matched to a gene: 4. CDR1 and CDR2 from the germline V gene are SGHTA and FQGNSA. The CDR3 sequence: CASQTGGGNQPQHF. CDR3 DNA sequence: TGTGCCAGCCAAACAGGGGGCGGCAATCAGCCCCAGCATTTT.

This chain joins TRBV7-9 and TRBJ1-1, with D hard to call. This CDR3 is 14 amino acids long. Deletions cut 5 bases from V and 6 bases from J, with 16 bases between. The germline V gene encodes CDR1 SEHNR and CDR2 FQNEAQ (reference sequence). The CDR3 bases are TGTGCCAGCAGCACAACCCAAGGGTTCGCTGAAGCTTTCTTT. This sequence encodes CASSTTQGFAEAFF. Complete variable domain (other parts from reference TRBV7-9 and TRBJ1-1): DTGVSQNPRHKITKRGQNVTFRCDPISEHNRLYWYRQTLGQGPEFLTYFQNEAQLEKSRLLSDRFSAERPKGSFSTLEIQRTEQGDSAMYLCASSTTQGFAEAFFGQGTRLTVV.

The DNA of the CDR3 is TGTGCCAGCACCCGTAGCGGGAATTCCTACAATGAGCAGTTCTTC. Its protein is CASTRSGNSYNEQFF. J is TRBJ2-1 and V is TRBV7-2, with 8 nucleotides matching TRBD2. The CDR3 has 15 amino acids. Germline V gives CDR1 SGHTA, CDR2 FQGNSA. V was clipped by 7 bases and J by 1 base; unmatched bases: 6. Combining the CDR3 with reference TRBV7-2 and TRBJ2-1 gives the whole variable domain GAGVSQSPSNKVTEKGKDVELRCDPISGHTALYWYRQSLGQGLEFLIYFQGNSAPDKSGLPSDRFSAERTGGSVSTLTIQRTQQEDSAVYLCASTRSGNSYNEQFFGPGTRLTVL.

There are many counts of this clone. The chain couples TRBV7-3 to TRBJ2-3; D tentatively fits TRBD1 or TRBD2 (5 bases each). CDR1 is SGHTA and CDR2 is FQGTGA in the germline V gene. The CDR3 has 14 residues. V lost 4 bases to trimming and J lost 1 base, with 9 bases between them. CDR3 region: CASSSLGGTDTQYF. As DNA, the CDR3 is TGTGCCAGCAGCTCCCTGGGGGGCACAGATACGCAGTATTTT.

This clone was observed a handful of times. V gene TRBV18 combines with J gene TRBJ2-5; 7 nucleotides agree with TRBD2. Germline V CDR1 and CDR2: KGHSH, LQKENI. The J segment lost 3 bases and the V segment lost 0 bases, leaving 4 bases of the junction unmatched. CDR3 length equals 15 residues. The CDR3 sequence is CASSPPASGKETQYF. The CDR3 DNA reads TGTGCCAGCTCACCACCGGCTAGCGGAAAAGAGACCCAGTACTTC.

This clone has more than one count but fewer than ten. The chain has TRBV28 and TRBJ1-4; 7 bases match TRBD1. The V segment lost 8 bases and the J segment 7 bases; nucleotides outside the gene matches: 10. The CDR3 is 14 residues long. Germline V CDR1 and CDR2: MDHEN, SYDVKM. The CDR3: CASANRGVREKLFF. The CDR3 region has the DNA TGTGCCAGCGCAAACAGGGGCGTACGTGAAAAACTGTTTTTT. Looking up the rest from reference TRBV28 and TRBJ1-4 gives the full variable domain: DVKVTQSSRYLVKRTGEKVFLECVQDMDHENMFWYRQDPGLGLRLIYFSYDVKMKEKGDIPEGYSVSREKKERFSLILESASTNQTSMYLCASANRGVREKLFFGSGTQLSVL.

The V call is TRBV7-2, the J call TRBJ2-3; a weak D match, TRBD1 (6 bases). The CDR3 is 15 residues long. Trimming removed 4 bases at V and 3 bases at J, with 14 bases between. Germline loops: CDR1 SGHTA, CDR2 FQGNSA. For the CDR3, the DNA is TGTGCCAGCAGCTCACAGGGTTTGGCGACAGATACGCAGTATTTT. It translates to CASSSQGLATDTQYF. The full variable domain, completed using reference TRBV7-2 and TRBJ2-3, is GAGVSQSPSNKVTEKGKDVELRCDPISGHTALYWYRQSLGQGLEFLIYFQGNSAPDKSGLPSDRFSAERTGGSVSTLTIQRTQQEDSAVYLCASSSQGLATDTQYFGPGTRLTVL.

The table lists this clone with a few counts. The chain links TRBV6-5 to TRBJ2-1; D gene ambiguous. V lost 5 bases and J 5 bases, leaving 7 bases between the germline ends. Germline lookup yields CDR1 MNHEY and CDR2 SVGAGI. The CDR3 length is 12 residues. CDR3 residues: CASSDWNNEQFF. The CDR3 DNA follows: TGTGCCAGCAGTGACTGGAACAATGAGCAGTTCTTC.

The rearrangement joins TRBV15 to TRBJ1-1; no clear D gene. In germline, CDR1 is LNHNV, CDR2 YYDKDF (reference sequence). The CDR3 runs 14 residues. Between the trimmed V and J ends, which lost 1 base and 1 base, there was a span of 7 bases. CDR3 amino acids: CATSRAEGNTEAFF. The CDR3 DNA reads TGTGCCACCAGCAGAGCTGAGGGGAACACTGAAGCTTTCTTT.

A few counts support this clone. The J gene is TRBJ2-7, the V gene TRBV6-1; 11 nucleotides agree with TRBD2. Germline CDR1 is MNHNS and CDR2 is SASEGT. CDR3 length: 16 amino acids. V lost 3 bases and J lost 4; bases outside the gene matches: 8. CDR3 sequence: CASSDGRLAGRYEQYF. Here the CDR3 DNA reads TGTGCCAGCAGTGATGGACGACTAGCGGGGCGGTACGAGCAGTACTTC.

This clone was detected a few times. A far larger clone lies a single base away; this is likely a read error. The chain recombines TRBV11-1 with TRBJ2-1; D perhaps matches TRBD2 (5 bases). Germline V lookup: CDR1 SGHAT, CDR2 FQDESV (reference sequence). This CDR3 has 13 amino acids. V shed 1 base and J shed 4 bases, with 5 bases lying between them. CDR3 in amino acids: CASSLGGYNEQFF. The DNA of the CDR3 is TGTGCCAGCAGCTTAGGAGGGTACAATGAGCAGTTCTTC.

V usage is TRBV2 and J usage is TRBJ2-3, with D unclear. Trimming removed 11 bases at V and 0 bases at J, with 6 bases between. The CDR3 contains 11 residues. CDR1 is SNHLY, CDR2 FYNNEI, per germline. DNA for the CDR3: TGTGCCGGCGAAAGCACAGATACGCAGTATTTT. Its translation: CAGESTDTQYF.

The CDR3 DNA follows: TGTGCCAGCTCACCGGCTGCTAGCGGGAGTGTCACTGAGCAGTTCTTC. Protein sequence: CASSPAASGSVTEQFF. The rearrangement links TRBV18 to TRBJ2-1, with 10 bases matching TRBD2. The CDR3 has 16 amino acids. Germline loops: CDR1 KGHSH, CDR2 LQKENI. V lost 3 bases, J lost 9 bases, and 11 bases stayed unmatched.

A few counts support this clone. The chain couples TRBV11-1 to TRBJ2-5, with D possibly being TRBD1 (6 bases). From germline, CDR1 is SGHAT and CDR2 FQDESV (reference sequence). Between the trimmed V and J ends, which lost 5 bases and 5 bases, there was a span of 18 bases. The CDR3 spans 15 residues. This CDR3 is CASSTRQVGRETQYF. The CDR3 DNA is TGTGCCAGCAGCACCCGACAGGTCGGCCGGGAGACCCAGTACTTC.

Concerning this clone: A much bigger clone sits one base away, suggesting this may be a read error. Here the CDR3 reads CASSARRGNNEQFF. The CDR3 bases are TGTGCCAGCAGCGCCCGGCGCGGCAACAATGAGCAGTTCTTC. The rearrangement joins TRBV11-3 to TRBJ2-1; no clear D gene. This CDR3 region has 14 residues. Germline CDR1 is SGHNT and CDR2 is YENEEA. Trimming stripped 5 bases from V and 5 bases from J, with 13 bases between.